The clone carrying this T cell receptor beta chain has just one count. The sample comes from a study of blood T cell repertoires in COVID-19. Study overall: Whether acute or convalescent, the COVID-19 samples came from the United States, Italy and Spain.

Authors' analysis steps: How many nucleated cells were present was estimated from reference gene primer amplification. TCRdb's copy holds only in-frame clones and misses some; the assay was immunoSEQ multiplex PCR. Clone size and the V and J calls come from that table; the DNA yielded D and trimming. The sample has over 150,000 clones; roughly 90% are singletons. The source material was peripheral blood. This receptor was taken from a man aged 45-65 years with acute or convalescent COVID-19.

The CDR3 loop is CASSLSGNTGELFF. The CDR3 nucleotides are TGTGCCAGCAGCCTTAGCGGGAACACCGGGGAGCTGTTTTTT. The chain uses TRBV27 and TRBJ2-2; possibly TRBD2 for D (6 bases). The ends were cut back, 6 bases at V and 1 base at J, with 9 bases in the middle. The CDR3 has 14 residues. CDR1 MNHEY and CDR2 SMNVEV come from the germline V gene (reference sequence).